The TCR beta chain under discussion was sequenced for a study of blood T cell repertoires in COVID-19. The overall study: In each case, the material was cDNA or gDNA derived from T cells, B-cell-depleted T cells, or PBMCs.

V lost 5 bases and J lost 5, with 18 bases in between. Looked up from germline, CDR1 is SEHNR and CDR2 is FQNEAQ (reference sequence). The CDR3 has 15 residues. The repertoire was sequenced with immunoSEQ multiplex PCR; TCRdb's copy has only in-frame clones and lacks some. The sample records a few hundred thousand clones, 86% being singletons. The receptor was derived from a man aged 80 or over with acute or convalescent COVID-19. Sequenced input: peripheral blood. The chain carries TRBV7-9 and TRBJ1-2, with D perhaps TRBD1 (5 bases). The CDR3: CASSAGLQNVYGYTF. Written as DNA, the CDR3 is TGTGCCAGCAGCGCGGGACTTCAGAACGTTTATGGCTACACCTTC.